The 30 T cell receptor beta chains listed next were all sequenced from one sample in a study of cytomegalovirus exposure and HLA in healthy donors. The study ran its PCR with 60 Vbeta and 13 Jbeta primers. Clones were read by immunoSEQ multiplex PCR, and TCRdb kept only the in-frame ones, dropping some. This sample has about 140,000 clones, with 79% found just once. The sequenced sample was PBMCs. Receptor source: a male donor in good health and CMV-seronegative.

The V gene is TRBV19, the J gene TRBJ2-5; tentative D call: TRBD2 (6 bases). CDR1 LNHDA and CDR2 SQIVND come from the germline V gene (reference sequence). This CDR3 spans 15 amino acids. V was pared by 3 bases and J by 4 bases, with 15 bases between. The CDR3 region is CASSIWGSGRETQYF. In DNA form, the CDR3 reads TGTGCCAGTAGTATCTGGGGGTCCGGGAGAGAGACCCAGTACTTC.

V usage is TRBV30 and J usage is TRBJ2-5, with TRBD2 matching 7 bases. There are 13 residues in the CDR3. CDR1 GTSNPN and CDR2 SVGIG come from the germline V gene (reference sequence). J lost 7 bases, V lost 5 bases, and 10 bases had no gene match. CDR3 sequence (DNA): TGTGCCTGGCACGCGGGGGATGACGGGACCCAGTACTTC. Its protein product is CAWHAGDDGTQYF.

This clone was seen only a few times. This chain joins TRBV30 and TRBJ1-1; 9 positions agree with TRBD1. The CDR3 consists of 13 residues. Germline values: CDR1 GTSNPN, CDR2 SVGIG (reference sequence). Trimming at V came to 5 bases and at J to 7 bases, leaving 8 bases not matched to a gene. CDR3 bases: TGTGCCTGGGGACAGGGGTTTACGGATGAAGCTTTCTTT. It specifies CAWGQGFTDEAFF.

The rearrangement joins TRBV15 to TRBJ2-3, with TRBD1 matching over 7 bases. The V gene's germline CDR1 is LNHNV and CDR2 YYDKDF (reference sequence). The trim removed 3 bases at V and 3 bases at J, leaving 9 bases unmatched. CDR3 length: 16 amino acids. As DNA, the CDR3 is TGTGCCACCAGCAGGACCCGGGGCAGGGGGACAGATACGCAGTATTTT. Its translation: CATSRTRGRGTDTQYF.

CDR3 coding DNA: TGTGCCAGCAGCTTAGCGCAGGGGCGCTACTACGAGCAGTACTTC. This gives the protein CASSLAQGRYYEQYF. The chain recombines TRBV7-9 with TRBJ2-7, with D tentatively TRBD1 (6 bases). The germline CDR1 and CDR2 sequences are SEHNR and FQNEAQ (reference sequence). Deletions cut 0 bases from V and 3 bases from J, with 12 bases between. The CDR3 is 15 residues long.

This chain connects TRBV18 to TRBJ2-1; TRBD1 aligns across 10 bases. The CDR3 runs 16 residues. J was trimmed by 4 bases and V by 0 bases; bases with no gene match: 3. Per the germline V gene, CDR1 is KGHSH and CDR2 is LQKENI. CDR3 bases: TGTGCCAGCTCACCACCGGGGACAGGGGCGTACAATGAGCAGTTCTTC. Translated: CASSPPGTGAYNEQFF.

This clone was observed a handful of times. The gene calls are TRBV6-5 and TRBJ2-7, with 8 bases aligning to TRBD1. The CDR3 sequence is 14 residues long. Germline V gene sequence: CDR1 MNHEY, CDR2 SVGAGI. The junction had 5 bases not matched to a gene; V was cut back by 5 bases and J by 2 bases. The CDR3 nucleotides read TGTGCCAGCAGTCATGGACAGGGAACCTACGAGCAGTACTTC. Residues: CASSHGQGTYEQYF.

The chain links TRBV7-2 to TRBJ2-6; a weak D match, TRBD2 (6 bases). Germline lookup yields CDR1 SGHTA and CDR2 FQGNSA. CDR3 length: 15 amino acids. Trimming took off 2 bases at V and 3 bases at J, with 8 bases between the two ends. The CDR3 protein is CASSLQGGGANVLTF. The CDR3 coding sequence is TGTGCCAGCAGCTTACAGGGAGGTGGGGCCAACGTCCTGACTTTC.

The rearrangement joins TRBV7-2 to TRBJ2-2; 7 nucleotides agree with TRBD1. Germline CDR1 SGHTA, CDR2 FQGNSA. J was trimmed by 6 bases and V by 6 bases; bases with no gene match: 4. CDR3 length: 13 residues. In nucleotides, the CDR3 is TGTGCCAGCAGTCGGGACAGCTCCGGGGAGCTGTTTTTT. Translating it yields CASSRDSSGELFF. Using reference TRBV7-2 and TRBJ2-2 for the parts outside the CDR3, the full variable domain is GAGVSQSPSNKVTEKGKDVELRCDPISGHTALYWYRQSLGQGLEFLIYFQGNSAPDKSGLPSDRFSAERTGGSVSTLTIQRTQQEDSAVYLCASSRDSSGELFFGEGSRLTVL.

The J gene is TRBJ2-7, the V gene TRBV27, with 7 bases matching TRBD1. The V gene end was trimmed by 2 bases and the J gene end by 2 bases; junction bases not matched to a gene: 0. Germline CDR1 is MNHEY and CDR2 is SMNVEV (reference sequence). The CDR3 is 13 amino acids. The CDR3 is CASSLGTAYEQYF. As DNA, the CDR3 is TGTGCCAGCAGTTTAGGGACAGCCTACGAGCAGTACTTC.

This sequence joins TRBV2 and TRBJ1-4; D call uncertain. Trimming pared 9 bases from V and 3 bases from J, leaving 14 bases between. From germline, CDR1 is SNHLY and CDR2 FYNNEI. The CDR3 runs to 14 residues. CDR3 region: CASWRQVPNEKLFF. The CDR3 DNA is TGTGCCAGTTGGAGGCAGGTTCCTAATGAAAAACTGTTTTTT. The full variable domain, its missing parts supplied by reference TRBV2 and TRBJ1-4, is EPEVTQTPSHQVTQMGQEVILRCVPISNHLYFYWYRQILGQKVEFLVSFYNNEISEKSEIFDDQFSVERPDGSNFTLKIRSTKLEDSAMYFCASWRQVPNEKLFFGSGTQLSVL.

In DNA form, the CDR3 reads TGTGCCAGCAGCTTGGCGGGGGGGCGAGAGACCCAGTACTTC. Translation gives CASSLAGGRETQYF. The chain is built from TRBV7-3 and TRBJ2-5; 9 bases match TRBD2. The ends lost 3 bases at V and 4 bases at J; junction bases unmatched: 3. The CDR3 totals 14 residues. Germline assignment: CDR1 SGHTA and CDR2 FQGTGA.

The chain has TRBV12-5 and TRBJ1-5, with TRBD1 matching over 8 bases. The CDR3 is 16 residues long. V trimming: 5 bases; J trimming: 4 bases; junction bases outside the gene matches: 10. In germline, CDR1 is LGHNT, CDR2 FRNRAP. In DNA, the CDR3 is TGTGCTAGTGGTCCCCATGGGCAGGGGGCAAATCAGCCCCAGCATTTT. Amino acids: CASGPHGQGANQPQHF. Together with reference TRBV12-5 and TRBJ1-5, the CDR3 gives the full variable domain: DARVTQTPRHKVTEMGQEVTMRCQPILGHNTVFWYRQTMMQGLELLAYFRNRAPLDDSGMPKDRFSAEMPDATLATLKIQPSEPRDSAVYFCASGPHGQGANQPQHFGDGTRLSIL.

The chain recombines TRBV18 with TRBJ2-1, with TRBD2 matching 9 bases. This CDR3 spans 16 amino acids. Germline CDR1 and CDR2: KGHSH and LQKENI. V dropped 2 bases and J dropped 2; count of bases not matched to a gene: 4. CDR3 bases: TGTGCCAGCTCACCAGGAAGCGGGGGGACCTACAATGAGCAGTTCTTC. Its translation is CASSPGSGGTYNEQFF.

The genes are TRBV14 and TRBJ2-1, with D possibly being TRBD2 (6 bases). The CDR3 spans 15 residues. V was pared by 1 base and J by 3 bases, with 10 bases between. CDR1 is SGHDN, CDR2 FVKESK, per germline. CDR3 region: CASSQAMGGYNEQFF. The CDR3 DNA reads as TGTGCCAGCAGCCAAGCCATGGGGGGCTACAATGAGCAGTTCTTC.

The rearrangement joins TRBV2 to TRBJ2-2; 11 bases are a match to TRBD1. Germline lookup yields CDR1 SNHLY and CDR2 FYNNEI. V was clipped by 6 bases and J by 7 bases; unmatched bases: 4. The CDR3 is 14 amino acids. The CDR3 sequence is CASRDRGLSGELFF. The CDR3 region has the DNA TGTGCCAGCAGGGACAGGGGGCTCAGCGGGGAGCTGTTTTTT.

V is TRBV4-1 and J is TRBJ2-2; 11 bases map to TRBD2. V was pared by 1 base and J by 4 bases, with 2 bases of the junction left unmatched. The CDR3 totals 16 residues. Germline V CDR1 and CDR2: MGHRA, YSYEKL. The CDR3 here is CASSQASGGRTGELFF. The CDR3 nucleotides are TGCGCCAGCAGCCAAGCTAGCGGGGGGCGCACCGGGGAGCTGTTTTTT.

This clone turned up a few times. This chain links TRBV4-3 with TRBJ2-2; 8 bases map to TRBD1. In germline, CDR1 is LGHNA, CDR2 YSLEER. The CDR3 is made up of 14 amino acids. Trimming took 5 bases from V and 4 from J; bases not matched to a gene: 3. In nucleotides, the CDR3 is TGCGCCAGCAGCGACACAGGGGGCACCGGGGAGCTGTTTTTT. Translated, it gives CASSDTGGTGELFF.

The chain recombines TRBV6-1 with TRBJ2-7; TRBD2 is a possible D gene (5 bases). Trimming removed 1 base at V and 2 bases at J, with 9 bases between. Germline V gives CDR1 MNHNS, CDR2 SASEGT. The CDR3 is made up of 14 amino acids. The CDR3 protein is CASSEVVLAYEQYF. CDR3 in DNA: TGTGCCAGCAGTGAAGTAGTACTAGCCTACGAGCAGTACTTC.

The chain carries TRBV30 and TRBJ2-5; D remains ambiguous. Germline loops: CDR1 GTSNPN, CDR2 SVGIG (reference sequence). V dropped 7 bases and J dropped 2 bases, with 17 bases sitting between them. CDR3 length equals 14 residues. This chain's CDR3 is CASWATSEQETQYF. The CDR3 nucleotides are TGTGCCTCCTGGGCGACGTCGGAACAAGAGACCCAGTACTTC.

This sequence joins TRBV7-2 and TRBJ2-2; 8 bases match TRBD1. In germline, CDR1 is SGHTA, CDR2 FQGNSA. The V segment lost 6 bases and the J segment 7 bases; nucleotides outside the gene matches: 13. This CDR3 has 16 amino acids. As DNA, the CDR3 is TGTGCCAGCAGGTGGTGGTCAGGGGGCGAGAGCGGGGAGCTGTTTTTT. Translating it yields CASRWWSGGESGELFF.

The chain joins TRBV6-1 to TRBJ1-2; D might be TRBD1 (5 bases). CDR1 and CDR2 from the germline V gene are MNHNS and SASEGT. This CDR3 has 14 residues. Trimming removed 2 bases at V and 4 bases at J, with 11 bases between. This CDR3 reads CASSEPSRGYGYTF. In nucleotides, the CDR3 is TGTGCCAGCAGTGAACCGTCAAGGGGCTATGGCTACACCTTC.

The V call is TRBV19, the J call TRBJ2-3, with TRBD2 as a possible D gene (5 bases). CDR3 size: 17 residues. Germline V gene lookup returns CDR1 LNHDA and CDR2 SQIVND (reference sequence). V lost 0 bases to trimming and J lost 0 bases, with 13 bases between them. The CDR3 DNA reads as TGTGCCAGTAGTATAGACTACCCCCGGACTAGCACAGATACGCAGTATTTT. Its translation: CASSIDYPRTSTDTQYF. Full variable domain (outside the CDR3, taken from reference TRBV19 and TRBJ2-3): DGGITQSPKYLFRKEGQNVTLSCEQNLNHDAMYWYRQDPGQGLRLIYYSQIVNDFQKGDIAEGYSVSREKKESFPLTVTSAQKNPTAFYLCASSIDYPRTSTDTQYFGPGTRLTVL.

The chain combines TRBV30 with TRBJ2-7; 7 positions match TRBD2. This CDR3 has 12 residues. Unmatched junction bases numbered 3, after V lost 1 base and J lost 6 bases. CDR1 GTSNPN and CDR2 SVGIG come from the germline V gene (reference sequence). The CDR3 region is CAWSGTRSEQYF. In DNA, the CDR3 is TGTGCCTGGAGTGGGACTAGATCCGAGCAGTACTTC.

The gene calls are TRBV27 and TRBJ1-5, with a possible D match to TRBD1 (6 bases). The CDR3 totals 16 residues. V was cut by 2 bases and J by 4 bases, with 15 bases left in between. Germline CDR1 and CDR2: MNHEY and SMNVEV (reference sequence). CDR3 nucleotide sequence: TGTGCCAGCAGTTTAAGGTCAGGGGTCTATAATCAGCCCCAGCATTTT. This codes for CASSLRSGVYNQPQHF.

This chain uses TRBV19 with TRBJ1-6; maybe TRBD1 (6 bases). Germline V gene data show CDR1 as LNHDA and CDR2 as SQIVND (reference sequence). V was cut by 10 bases and J by 7 bases, with 17 bases left in between. This CDR3 spans 14 amino acids. The CDR3 reads CATSAGAENSPLHF. In DNA, the CDR3 is TGTGCCACTTCGGCGGGGGCTGAGAATTCACCCCTCCACTTT.

This clone was recorded only once. The chain couples TRBV27 to TRBJ2-5, with D tentatively TRBD2 (6 bases). TRBJ2-7 explains the end of the DNA better; the J call may be wrong. Germline loops: CDR1 MNHEY, CDR2 SMNVEV (reference sequence). The CDR3 consists of 14 residues. CDR3: CASSLVGGTYEQYF. The CDR3, as DNA: TGTGCCAGCAGTTTAGTGGGCGGGACCTACGAGCAGTACTTC.

The V call is TRBV11-3, the J call TRBJ2-5; TRBD2 might be the D (6 bases). The CDR3 runs to 14 residues. Looked up from germline, CDR1 is SGHNT and CDR2 is YENEEA. V was cut by 1 base and J by 5 bases, with 11 bases left in between. CDR3 protein: CASSLGGEEETQYF. In DNA form, the CDR3 reads TGTGCCAGCAGCTTAGGAGGGGAGGAGGAGACCCAGTACTTC.

The chain links TRBV11-2 to TRBJ1-5; 7 bases are shared with TRBD1. The CDR3 runs to 14 residues. Germline values: CDR1 SGHAT, CDR2 FQNNGV. V dropped 5 bases and J dropped 2; count of bases not matched to a gene: 3. This chain's CDR3 is CASSLGQGNQPQHF. CDR3 bases: TGTGCCAGCAGCCTCGGACAGGGCAATCAGCCCCAGCATTTT.

The rearrangement joins TRBV19 to TRBJ1-2; 8 bases match TRBD1. The germline V gene encodes CDR1 LNHDA and CDR2 SQIVND (reference sequence). The V gene end was trimmed by 6 bases and the J gene end by 2 bases; junction bases not matched to a gene: 2. CDR3 length: 13 residues. CDR3 sequence (DNA): TGTGCCAGTAGCCGGGACAGGAACTATGGCTACACCTTC. Translated: CASSRDRNYGYTF.